These 21 T cell receptor beta chains originate from one sample sequenced in a study of T cells in Graves' hyperthyroidism and ophthalmopathy. RNA transcripts yielded amplified TCR beta CDR3 regions. TCR CDR3 regions were first amplified by RT-PCR with HTBI primers. MiXCR, applied by TCRdb to the multiplex PCR reads, yields one record per CDR3 protein. Here the sample spans 450,000 to 500,000 distinct CDR3 sequences, approximately 22% being singletons. The source material was blood. The origin of the receptors is a woman aged 70 to 79 with Graves' ophthalmopathy.

This clonotype has more than one count but fewer than ten. This chain uses TRBV30 with TRBJ2-5; the D gene is possibly TRBD1 (6 bases). Germline lookup yields CDR1 GTSNPN and CDR2 SVGIG (reference sequence). V lost 5 bases and J lost 4, with 14 bases in between. The CDR3 runs to 13 residues. Written as DNA, the CDR3 is TGTGCCTGGGGCCCAGGGGTTGTAGAGACCCAGTACTTC. It encodes CAWGPGVVETQYF.

This clonotype showed up many times. The CDR3 loop reads CASSETSGRFIEQFF. The CDR3 DNA follows: TGTGCCAGCAGTGAGACTAGCGGGAGGTTCATAGAGCAGTTCTTC. The chain couples TRBV2 to TRBJ2-1, with 13 bases that match TRBD2. Germline trimming cut 3 bases from V and 10 bases from J; bases unmatched to any gene: 6. Germline V gene data show CDR1 as SNHLY and CDR2 as FYNNEI. This CDR3 comprises 15 residues.

The chain combines TRBV30 with TRBJ1-3; unclear D gene. The germline V and J ends were trimmed by 1 base and 6 bases, with 4 bases remaining between them. The germline V gene encodes CDR1 GTSNPN and CDR2 SVGIG (reference sequence). The CDR3 covers 11 residues. The CDR3 protein is CAWSAANTIYF. The CDR3 coding sequence is TGTGCCTGGAGTGCAGCAAACACCATATATTTT.

This clonotype was observed a few times. This chain uses TRBV6-4 with TRBJ1-2; the D is unclear. Per germline, CDR1 MRHNA and CDR2 SNTAGT. V lost 7 bases to trimming and J lost 5 bases, with 17 bases between them. CDR3 length equals 14 residues. The CDR3 coding sequence is TGTGCCAGCACCCAAGTGGGTAACCTATATGGCTACACCTTC. It encodes CASTQVGNLYGYTF.

The chain uses TRBV7-9 and TRBJ2-3, with D perhaps matching TRBD1 (6 bases). CDR3 length: 14 residues. Per the germline V gene, CDR1 is SEHNR and CDR2 is FQNEAQ (reference sequence). V lost 5 bases and J 4 bases, leaving 13 bases between the germline ends. The CDR3 is CASSRGQGPDTQYF. Written as DNA, the CDR3 is TGTGCCAGCAGCCGAGGTCAGGGGCCAGATACGCAGTATTTT.

V is TRBV28 and J is TRBJ2-1, with a weak D call TRBD2 (6 bases). The V gene's germline CDR1 is MDHEN and CDR2 SYDVKM. Deletions cut 6 bases from V and 5 bases from J, with 17 bases between. The CDR3 loop spans 15 amino acids. The CDR3 region is CASSAPWRDHNEQFF. The DNA of the CDR3 is TGTGCCAGCAGCGCCCCTTGGCGGGATCACAATGAGCAGTTCTTC.

CDR3: CASSNRHSSGANVLTF. The DNA of the CDR3 is TGCGCCAGCAGCAACAGGCACAGCTCTGGGGCCAACGTCCTGACTTTC. This sequence joins TRBV5-1 and TRBJ2-6, with D maybe TRBD1 (5 bases). V lost 4 bases to trimming and J lost 0 bases, with 11 bases between them. Looked up from germline, CDR1 is SGHRS and CDR2 is YFSETQ. This CDR3 has 16 residues.

V gene TRBV7-9 combines with J gene TRBJ2-3, with TRBD2 identical over 14 bases. Per the germline V gene, CDR1 is SEHNR and CDR2 is FQNEAQ (reference sequence). The CDR3 loop spans 18 amino acids. Trimming took 5 bases from V and 1 from J; bases not matched to a gene: 8. The CDR3 DNA reads TGTGCCAGCAGCCCCGGGACTAGCGGGAGACGTGGCACAGATACGCAGTATTTT. Its translation is CASSPGTSGRRGTDTQYF.

This clonotype was counted a few times. The CDR3 DNA sequence: TGTGCCAGCAGCTTAGATGGGACTAGCTCCTACGAGCAGTACTTC. This gives the protein CASSLDGTSSYEQYF. The chain joins TRBV7-2 to TRBJ2-7; TRBD2 aligns across 8 bases. Germline CDR1 and CDR2: SGHTA and FQGNSA. The V and J ends lost 1 base and 0 bases, in that order; junction bases with no gene match: 2. The CDR3 length is 15 residues.

The chain has TRBV12-3 or TRBV12-4 and TRBJ1-6, with D maybe TRBD1 (5 bases). The germline V and J ends were trimmed by 3 bases and 14 bases, with 17 bases remaining between them. CDR3 length equals 14 residues. The DNA of the CDR3 is TGTGCCAGCAGTTTCCTTCAGGGTATCGGGGCCCTCCACTTT. This codes for CASSFLQGIGALHF.

The chain links TRBV11-3 to TRBJ2-1; no clear D. The V end was cut by 2 bases, the J end by 4 bases, with 6 bases between. Germline CDR1 reads SGHNT; CDR2 reads YENEEA. The CDR3 loop spans 13 amino acids. DNA of the CDR3: TGTGCCAGCAGCTTAAACCTATACAATGAGCAGTTCTTC. This encodes CASSLNLYNEQFF.

This rearrangement joins TRBV4-3 to TRBJ2-2; the D gene could be TRBD1 or TRBD2 (5 bases each). From germline, CDR1 is LGHNA and CDR2 YSLEER. Trimming pared 3 bases from V and 6 bases from J, leaving 17 bases between. CDR3 size: 16 residues. For the CDR3, the DNA is TGCGCCAGCAGCCAGGGGCAGGGAGTGGCTCCCGGGGAGCTGTTTTTT. Translating gives CASSQGQGVAPGELFF.

The rearrangement uses TRBV19 and TRBJ1-2; D may be TRBD1 (5 bases). Trimming took 5 bases from V and 7 from J, leaving 11 bases between them. Per germline, CDR1 LNHDA and CDR2 SQIVND (reference sequence). The CDR3 loop spans 12 amino acids. The CDR3 DNA reads TGTGCCAGTAGTCTCAGGGACGGTGGCTACACCTTC. It codes for CASSLRDGGYTF. Supplemented by reference TRBV19 and TRBJ1-2, the full variable domain reads DGGITQSPKYLFRKEGQNVTLSCEQNLNHDAMYWYRQDPGQGLRLIYYSQIVNDFQKGDIAEGYSVSREKKESFPLTVTSAQKNPTAFYLCASSLRDGGYTFGSGTRLTVV.

This clonotype has more than one count but fewer than ten. V usage is TRBV7-3 and J usage is TRBJ1-1, with 8 nucleotides matching TRBD1. V lost 6 bases and J lost 3; bases outside the gene matches: 6. The V gene's germline CDR1 is SGHTA and CDR2 FQGTGA. The CDR3 extends over 14 amino acids. CDR3 coding DNA: TGTGCCAGCAGGCTTACAGGGGGGCACACTGAAGCTTTCTTT. Encoded protein: CASRLTGGHTEAFF.

In its sample, this clonotype was seen a few times. This chain connects TRBV9 to TRBJ2-7; a weak D match, TRBD2 (6 bases). Germline V gene data show CDR1 as SGDLS and CDR2 as YYNGEE. V was shortened by 0 bases and J by 5 bases, with 15 bases between the two germline ends. The CDR3 runs 15 residues. The CDR3 loop reads CASSVVGLPTDEQYF. For the CDR3, the DNA is TGTGCCAGCAGCGTAGTGGGACTCCCTACGGACGAGCAGTACTTC.

This clonotype was picked up many times. J is TRBJ1-2 and V is TRBV28; TRBD1 might be the D (6 bases). This CDR3 comprises 13 residues. Germline V lookup: CDR1 MDHEN, CDR2 SYDVKM. The V and J ends lost 6 bases and 3 bases respectively, with 11 bases between them. CDR3 in DNA: TGTGCCAGCAGAGTACAGGGAGACTATGGCTACACCTTC. Protein product: CASRVQGDYGYTF.

This clonotype was counted many times. The chain employs TRBV6-1 and TRBJ1-2; 11 bases map to TRBD1. The CDR3 sequence is 15 residues long. The trim removed 5 bases at V and 3 bases at J, leaving 5 bases unmatched. Looked up from germline, CDR1 is MNHNS and CDR2 is SASEGT. DNA of the CDR3: TGTGCCAGCAGTTCCCCGGGACAGGGGGACTATGGCTACACCTTC. Translating gives CASSSPGQGDYGYTF.

This clonotype was counted a few times. The CDR3 loop is CASSLSVGGLGNIQYF. The CDR3 DNA sequence: TGTGCCAGCAGTTTATCGGTGGGCGGTCTAGGAAACATTCAGTACTTC. V usage is TRBV27 and J usage is TRBJ2-4; no reliable D call. Germline-derived CDR1 and CDR2 are MNHEY and SMNVEV (reference sequence). Trimming cost V 0 bases and J 6 bases, with 15 bases left between them. The CDR3 is 16 residues long.

The chain recombines TRBV10-3 with TRBJ2-1; no firm D call. The CDR3 extends over 11 amino acids. V lost 0 bases and J lost 10, with 4 bases in between. Germline CDR1 and CDR2: ENHRY and SYGVKD. The CDR3 coding sequence is TGTGCCATCAGTGAGTCAGCCGAGCAGTTCTTC. Its protein is CAISESAEQFF.

This clonotype has just a few counts. In nucleotides, the CDR3 is TGTGCCTGGAGTGTCAACGGAGCCTACGAGCAGTACTTC. It specifies CAWSVNGAYEQYF. This sequence joins TRBV30 and TRBJ2-7; no clear D. The V gene's germline CDR1 is GTSNPN and CDR2 SVGIG (reference sequence). CDR3 length: 13 residues. Trimming left V 0 bases short and J 2 bases short, with 8 bases between. Combining the CDR3 with reference TRBV30 and TRBJ2-7 gives the whole variable domain SQTIHQWPATLVQPVGSPLSLECTVEGTSNPNLYWYRQAAGRGLQLLFYSVGIGQISSEVPQNLSASRPQDRQFILSSKKLLLSDSGFYLCAWSVNGAYEQYFGPGTRLTVT.

The chain couples TRBV20-1 to TRBJ1-2; the match to TRBD1 covers 7 bases. V lost 1 base to trimming and J lost 5 bases; unmatched junction nucleotides: 4. Germline CDR1 and CDR2: DFQATT and SNEGSKA (reference sequence). This CDR3 is built from 13 residues. In nucleotides, the CDR3 is TGCAGTGCTAGAGTCCGGGACAGTTATGGCTACACCTTC. It encodes CSARVRDSYGYTF.